This T cell receptor (beta chain) was found in a study of blood T cell repertoires in COVID-19. Study as a whole: Some COVID-19 samples were acute and others convalescent; all came from the United States, Italy and Spain.

The CDR3 has 14 amino acids. With V trimmed by 2 bases and J by 10 bases, 3 bases remained unmatched. The germline V gene has CDR1 LGHDT and CDR2 YNNKEL (reference sequence). The data were produced by immunoSEQ multiplex PCR, yet TCRdb's version contains in-frame clones alone and is incomplete. The table lists around 130,000 clones, 80% to 90% of them singletons, with about 11% in the top ten. The receptor was isolated from a man aged 55 to 69 with active or convalescent COVID-19. The rearrangement links TRBV3-1 (or the pseudogene TRBV3-2) to TRBJ1-6, with TRBD1 matching over 9 bases. Sequencing was performed on peripheral blood. The CDR3 reads CASSQRDRDSPLHF. In nucleotides, the CDR3 is TGTGCCAGCAGCCAACGGGACAGGGACTCACCCCTCCACTTT.